This T cell receptor (beta chain) was profiled in a study of long-term antiretroviral therapy in people with HIV. This CDR3 has 17 residues. Trimming pared 3 bases from V and 3 bases from J, leaving 15 bases between. Germline V gene lookup returns CDR1 SGHAT and CDR2 FQNNGV. The run of the v3.0 immunoSEQ assay was at survey level. Assay used: immunoSEQ multiplex PCR; TCRdb lists only in-frame clones, some missing. The profile shows 20,000 to 30,000 clones, 70% to 85% of them singletons. The specimen comprised unsorted PBMCs, sampled 0.7 years before starting antiretroviral therapy. The TCR sequence derives from a man aged 25 to 40 with HIV. The chain recombines TRBV11-2 with TRBJ1-6, with a possible D match to TRBD1 (5 bases). The CDR3 DNA sequence: TGTGCCAGCAGCTTGAGGGACCCGGCAAACTATAATTCACCCCTCCACTTT. Translating gives CASSLRDPANYNSPLHF.